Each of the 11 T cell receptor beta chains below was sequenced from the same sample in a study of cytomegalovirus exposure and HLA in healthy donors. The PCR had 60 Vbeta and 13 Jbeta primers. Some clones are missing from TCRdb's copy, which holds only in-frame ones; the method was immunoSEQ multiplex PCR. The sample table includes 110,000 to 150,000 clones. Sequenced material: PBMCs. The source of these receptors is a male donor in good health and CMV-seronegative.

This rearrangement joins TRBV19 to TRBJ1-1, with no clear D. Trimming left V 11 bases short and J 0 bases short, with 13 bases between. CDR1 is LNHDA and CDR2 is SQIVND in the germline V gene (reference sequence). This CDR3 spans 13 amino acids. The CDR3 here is CAASRSLNTEAFF. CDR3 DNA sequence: TGTGCCGCATCACGTAGCTTGAACACTGAAGCTTTCTTT.

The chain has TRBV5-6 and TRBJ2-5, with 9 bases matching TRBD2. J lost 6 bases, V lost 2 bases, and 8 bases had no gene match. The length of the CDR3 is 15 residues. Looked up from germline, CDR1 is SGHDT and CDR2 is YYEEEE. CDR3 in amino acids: CASSFYVASGKTQYF. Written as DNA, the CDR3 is TGTGCCAGCAGCTTTTATGTGGCTAGCGGGAAGACCCAGTACTTC. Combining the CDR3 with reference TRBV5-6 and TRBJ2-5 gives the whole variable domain DAGVTQSPTHLIKTRGQQVTLRCSPKSGHDTVSWYQQALGQGPQFIFQYYEEEERQRGNFPDRFSGHQFPNYSSELNVNALLLGDSALYLCASSFYVASGKTQYFGPGTRLLVL.

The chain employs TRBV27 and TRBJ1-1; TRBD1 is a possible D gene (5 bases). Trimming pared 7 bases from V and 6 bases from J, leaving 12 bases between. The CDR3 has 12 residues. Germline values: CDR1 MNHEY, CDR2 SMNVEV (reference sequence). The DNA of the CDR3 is TGTGCCAGCACCTCCGGAGGGGCTGAAGCTTTCTTT. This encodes CASTSGGAEAFF.

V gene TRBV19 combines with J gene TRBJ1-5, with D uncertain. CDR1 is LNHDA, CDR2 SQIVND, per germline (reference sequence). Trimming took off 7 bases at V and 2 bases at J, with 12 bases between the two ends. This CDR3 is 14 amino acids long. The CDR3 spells CASNKEERNQPQHF. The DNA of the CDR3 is TGTGCCAGTAATAAGGAGGAACGCAATCAGCCCCAGCATTTT.

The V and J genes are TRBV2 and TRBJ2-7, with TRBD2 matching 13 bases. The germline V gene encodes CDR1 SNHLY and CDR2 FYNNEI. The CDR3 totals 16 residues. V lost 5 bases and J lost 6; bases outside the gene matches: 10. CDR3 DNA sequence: TGTGCCAGCAGTCACGGACTAGCGGGAGTTGGTGTCGAGCAGTACTTC. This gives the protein CASSHGLAGVGVEQYF.

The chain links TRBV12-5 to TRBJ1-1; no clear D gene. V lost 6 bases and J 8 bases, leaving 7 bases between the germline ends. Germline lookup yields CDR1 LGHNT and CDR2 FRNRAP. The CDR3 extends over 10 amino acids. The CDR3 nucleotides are TGTGCTAGTGGCTACCCCGAAGCTTTCTTT. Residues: CASGYPEAFF. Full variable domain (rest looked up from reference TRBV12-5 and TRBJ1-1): DARVTQTPRHKVTEMGQEVTMRCQPILGHNTVFWYRQTMMQGLELLAYFRNRAPLDDSGMPKDRFSAEMPDATLATLKIQPSEPRDSAVYFCASGYPEAFFGQGTRLTVV.

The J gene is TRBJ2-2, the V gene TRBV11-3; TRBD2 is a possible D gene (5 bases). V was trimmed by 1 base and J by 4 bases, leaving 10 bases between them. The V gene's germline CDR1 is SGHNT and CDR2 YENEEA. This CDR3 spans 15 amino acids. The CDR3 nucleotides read TGTGCCAGCAGCTTAGGTCAGCGGCCCACCGGGGAGCTGTTTTTT. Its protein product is CASSLGQRPTGELFF.

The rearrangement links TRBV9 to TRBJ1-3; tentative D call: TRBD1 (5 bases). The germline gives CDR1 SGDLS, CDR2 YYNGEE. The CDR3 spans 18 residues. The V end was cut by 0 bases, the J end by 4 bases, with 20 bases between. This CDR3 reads CASSVVSPIRVGGNTIYF. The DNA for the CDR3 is TGTGCCAGCAGCGTAGTATCGCCCATCAGGGTAGGGGGAAACACCATATATTTT.

The CDR3 region has the DNA TGTGCCAGCAGTTTTGTCAGGGACCAAGAGACCCAGTACTTC. It specifies CASSFVRDQETQYF. J is TRBJ2-5 and V is TRBV28, with D possibly being TRBD1 (5 bases). The CDR3 length is 14 residues. Trimming stripped 3 bases from V and 0 bases from J, with 8 bases between. Looked up from germline, CDR1 is MDHEN and CDR2 is SYDVKM.

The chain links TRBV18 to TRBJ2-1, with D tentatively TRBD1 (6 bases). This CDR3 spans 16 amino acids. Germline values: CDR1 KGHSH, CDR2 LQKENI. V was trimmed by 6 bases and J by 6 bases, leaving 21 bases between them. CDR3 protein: CASSLSGTPSPNEQFF. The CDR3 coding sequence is TGTGCCAGCTCGCTGTCCGGGACACCCTCCCCCAATGAGCAGTTCTTC.

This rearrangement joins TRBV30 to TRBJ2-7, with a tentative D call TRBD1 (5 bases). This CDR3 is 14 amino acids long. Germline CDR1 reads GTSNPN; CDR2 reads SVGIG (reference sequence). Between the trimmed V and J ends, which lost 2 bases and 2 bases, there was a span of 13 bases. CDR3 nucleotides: TGTGCCTGGAGTCCCCAGGGTGTCCCCTACGAGCAGTACTTC. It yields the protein CAWSPQGVPYEQYF.